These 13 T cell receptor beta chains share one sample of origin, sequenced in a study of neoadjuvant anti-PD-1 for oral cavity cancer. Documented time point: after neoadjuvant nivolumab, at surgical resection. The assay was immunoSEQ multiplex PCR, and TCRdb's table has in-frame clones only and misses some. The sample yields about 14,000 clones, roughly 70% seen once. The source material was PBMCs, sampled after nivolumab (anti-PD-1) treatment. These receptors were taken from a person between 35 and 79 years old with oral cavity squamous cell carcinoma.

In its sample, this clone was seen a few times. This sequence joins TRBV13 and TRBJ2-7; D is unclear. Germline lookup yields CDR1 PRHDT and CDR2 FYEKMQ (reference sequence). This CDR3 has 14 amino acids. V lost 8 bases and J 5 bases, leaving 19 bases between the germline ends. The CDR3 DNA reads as TGTGCCAGCTCCTTTCCGGGCTCAAACGACGAGCAGTACTTC. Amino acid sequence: CASSFPGSNDEQYF.

This CDR3 reads CASSHGTLALSPGELFF. As DNA, the CDR3 is TGTGCCAGCAGCCACGGGACTCTCGCCTTGTCTCCCGGGGAGCTGTTTTTT. The rearrangement joins TRBV4-2 to TRBJ2-2; a possible D gene is TRBD2 (6 bases). CDR1 and CDR2 (germline): LGHNA, YNFKEQ. With 3 bases removed from V and 6 bases from J, the gap between germline ends came to 20 bases. There are 17 residues in the CDR3.

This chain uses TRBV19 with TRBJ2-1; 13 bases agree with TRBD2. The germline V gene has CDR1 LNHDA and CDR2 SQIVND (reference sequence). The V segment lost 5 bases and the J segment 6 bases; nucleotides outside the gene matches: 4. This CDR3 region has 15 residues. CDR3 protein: CASSPRTSGSNEQFF. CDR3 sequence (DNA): TGTGCCAGTAGTCCTCGGACTAGCGGGAGCAATGAGCAGTTCTTC.

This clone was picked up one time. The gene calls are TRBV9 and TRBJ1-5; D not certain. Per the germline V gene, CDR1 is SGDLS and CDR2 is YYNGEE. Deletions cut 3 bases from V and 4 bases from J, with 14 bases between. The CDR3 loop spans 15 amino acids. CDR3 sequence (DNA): TGTGCCAGCAGCGAAACGGTTGGGGTTAATCAGCCCCAGCATTTT. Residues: CASSETVGVNQPQHF. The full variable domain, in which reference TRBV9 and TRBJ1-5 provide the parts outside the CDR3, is DSGVTQTPKHLITATGQRVTLRCSPRSGDLSVYWYQQSLDQGLQFLIQYYNGEERAKGNILERFSAQQFPDLHSELNLSSLELGDSALYFCASSETVGVNQPQHFGDGTRLSIL.

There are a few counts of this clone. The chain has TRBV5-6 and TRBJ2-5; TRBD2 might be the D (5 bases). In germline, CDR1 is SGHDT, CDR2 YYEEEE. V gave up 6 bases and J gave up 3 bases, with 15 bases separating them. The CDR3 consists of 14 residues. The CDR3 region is CASNSRGIEETQYF. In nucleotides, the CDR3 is TGTGCCAGCAACTCCCGAGGGATTGAAGAGACCCAGTACTTC. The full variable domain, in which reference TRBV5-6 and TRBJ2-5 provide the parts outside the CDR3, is DAGVTQSPTHLIKTRGQQVTLRCSPKSGHDTVSWYQQALGQGPQFIFQYYEEEERQRGNFPDRFSGHQFPNYSSELNVNALLLGDSALYLCASNSRGIEETQYFGPGTRLLVL.

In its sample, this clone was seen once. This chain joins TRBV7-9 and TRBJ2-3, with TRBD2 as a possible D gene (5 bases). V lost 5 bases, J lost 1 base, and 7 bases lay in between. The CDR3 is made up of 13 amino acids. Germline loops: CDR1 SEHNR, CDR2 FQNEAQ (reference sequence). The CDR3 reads CASSPAGTDTQYF. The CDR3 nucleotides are TGTGCCAGCAGCCCAGCGGGCACAGATACGCAGTATTTT.

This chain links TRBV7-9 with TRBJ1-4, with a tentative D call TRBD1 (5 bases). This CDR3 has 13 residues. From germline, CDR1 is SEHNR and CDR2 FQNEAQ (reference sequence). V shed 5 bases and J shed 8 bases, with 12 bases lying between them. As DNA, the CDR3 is TGTGCCAGCAGCCTCGGACGGGGCGAAAAACTGTTTTTT. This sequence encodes CASSLGRGEKLFF.

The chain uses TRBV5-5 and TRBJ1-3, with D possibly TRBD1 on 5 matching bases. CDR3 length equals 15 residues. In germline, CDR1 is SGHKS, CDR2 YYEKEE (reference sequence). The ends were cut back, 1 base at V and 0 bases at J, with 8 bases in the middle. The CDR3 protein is CASSLWGGSGNTIYF. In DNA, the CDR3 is TGTGCCAGCAGCTTGTGGGGCGGCTCTGGAAACACCATATATTTT.

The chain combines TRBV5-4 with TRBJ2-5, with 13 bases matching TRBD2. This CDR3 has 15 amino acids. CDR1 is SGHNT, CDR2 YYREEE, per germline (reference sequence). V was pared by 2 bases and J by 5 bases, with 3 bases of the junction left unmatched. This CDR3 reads CASSFRTSGGETQYF. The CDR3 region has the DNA TGTGCCAGCAGCTTCAGGACTAGCGGGGGTGAGACCCAGTACTTC.

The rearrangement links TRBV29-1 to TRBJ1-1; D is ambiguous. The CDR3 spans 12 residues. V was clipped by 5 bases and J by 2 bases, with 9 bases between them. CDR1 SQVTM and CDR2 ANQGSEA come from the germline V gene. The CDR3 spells CSVRQANTEAFF. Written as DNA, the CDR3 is TGCAGCGTTAGACAAGCCAACACTGAAGCTTTCTTT.

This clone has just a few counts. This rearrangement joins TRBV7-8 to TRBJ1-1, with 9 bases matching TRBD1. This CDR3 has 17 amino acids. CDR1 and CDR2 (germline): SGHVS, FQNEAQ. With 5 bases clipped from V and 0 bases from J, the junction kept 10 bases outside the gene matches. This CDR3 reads CASSPWGQGRLNTEAFF. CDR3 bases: TGTGCCAGCAGCCCTTGGGGACAGGGTAGATTGAACACTGAAGCTTTCTTT.

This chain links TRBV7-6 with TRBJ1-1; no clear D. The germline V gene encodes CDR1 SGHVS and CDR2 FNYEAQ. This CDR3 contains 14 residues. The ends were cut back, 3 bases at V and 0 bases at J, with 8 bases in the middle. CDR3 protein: CASSFSTVNTEAFF. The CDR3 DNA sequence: TGTGCCAGCAGCTTTTCCACGGTGAACACTGAAGCTTTCTTT.

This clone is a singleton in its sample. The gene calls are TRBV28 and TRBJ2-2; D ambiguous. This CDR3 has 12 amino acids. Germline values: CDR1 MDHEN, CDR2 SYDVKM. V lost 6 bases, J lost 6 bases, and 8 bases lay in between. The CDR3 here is CASRGQSGELFF. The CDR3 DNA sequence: TGTGCCAGCAGGGGCCAATCCGGGGAGCTGTTTTTT.